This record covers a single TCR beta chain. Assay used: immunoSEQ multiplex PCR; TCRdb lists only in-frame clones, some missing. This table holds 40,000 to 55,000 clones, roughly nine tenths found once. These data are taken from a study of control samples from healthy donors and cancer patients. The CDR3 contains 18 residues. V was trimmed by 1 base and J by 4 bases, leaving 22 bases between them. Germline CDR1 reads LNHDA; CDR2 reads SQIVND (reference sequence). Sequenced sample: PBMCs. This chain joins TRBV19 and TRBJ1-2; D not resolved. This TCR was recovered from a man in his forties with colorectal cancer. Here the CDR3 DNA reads TGTGCCAGTAGTATAGGGGCTAAACTTCGCCAAGGTAGCTATGGCTACACCTTC. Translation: CASSIGAKLRQGSYGYTF.